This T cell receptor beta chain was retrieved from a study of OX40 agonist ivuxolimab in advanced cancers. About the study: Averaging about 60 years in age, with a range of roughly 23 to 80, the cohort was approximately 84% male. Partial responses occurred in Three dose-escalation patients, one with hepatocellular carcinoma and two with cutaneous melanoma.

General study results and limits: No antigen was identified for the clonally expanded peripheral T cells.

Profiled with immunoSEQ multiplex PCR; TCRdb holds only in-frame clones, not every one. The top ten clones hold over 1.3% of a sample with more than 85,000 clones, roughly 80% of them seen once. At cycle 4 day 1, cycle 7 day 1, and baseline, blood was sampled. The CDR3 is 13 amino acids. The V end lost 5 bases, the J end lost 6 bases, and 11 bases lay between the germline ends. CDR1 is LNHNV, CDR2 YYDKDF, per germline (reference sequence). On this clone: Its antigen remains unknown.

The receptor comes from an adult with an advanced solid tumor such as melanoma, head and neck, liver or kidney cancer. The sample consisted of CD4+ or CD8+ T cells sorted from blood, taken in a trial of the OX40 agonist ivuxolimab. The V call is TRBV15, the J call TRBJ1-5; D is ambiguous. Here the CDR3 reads CATSFVMGQPQHF. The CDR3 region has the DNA TGTGCCACCAGCTTTGTTATGGGTCAGCCCCAGCATTTT. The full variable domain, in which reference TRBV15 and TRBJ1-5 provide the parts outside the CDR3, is DAMVIQNPRYQVTQFGKPVTLSCSQTLNHNVMYWYQQKSSQAPKLLFHYYDKDFNNEADTPDNFQSRRPNTSFCFLDIRSPGLGDTAMYLCATSFVMGQPQHFGDGTRLSIL.